The T cell receptor beta chain under discussion was sequenced for a study of blood T cell repertoires in COVID-19. Study context: The analysed material was cDNA or gDNA that came from T cells, B-cell-depleted T cells, or PBMCs.

The CDR3 runs 13 residues. V shed 3 bases and J shed 0 bases, with 5 bases lying between them. The V gene's germline CDR1 is LGHDT and CDR2 YNNKEL (reference sequence). Original data processing: Reference gene primer amplification in the assay estimated nucleated cell counts. Sequencing used immunoSEQ multiplex PCR; TCRdb keeps in-frame clones, though not all of them. V and J calls and clone size are as listed in that table; D and trimming were resolved from the DNA. The sample yields approximately 200,000 clones, under 90% seen once. The chain combines TRBV3-1 (or the pseudogene TRBV3-2) with TRBJ1-1; D is uncertain. The sample taken for sequencing was peripheral blood. The source of this sequence is an elderly woman with COVID-19, enrolled during active disease. CDR3 nucleotide sequence: TGTGCCAGCAGCCACCGGTTGAACACTGAAGCTTTCTTT. Protein sequence: CASSHRLNTEAFF.